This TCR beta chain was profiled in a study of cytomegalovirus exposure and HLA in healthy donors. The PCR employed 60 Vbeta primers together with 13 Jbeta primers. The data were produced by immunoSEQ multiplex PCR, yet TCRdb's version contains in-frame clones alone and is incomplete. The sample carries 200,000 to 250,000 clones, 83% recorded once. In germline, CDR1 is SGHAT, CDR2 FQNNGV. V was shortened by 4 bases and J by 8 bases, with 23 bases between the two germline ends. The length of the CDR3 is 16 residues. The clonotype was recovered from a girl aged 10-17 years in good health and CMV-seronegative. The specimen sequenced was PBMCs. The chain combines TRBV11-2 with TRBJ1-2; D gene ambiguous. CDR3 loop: CASSSLASWGEEGYTF. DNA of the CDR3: TGTGCCAGCAGCTCCCTAGCGTCCTGGGGAGAGGAGGGCTACACCTTC. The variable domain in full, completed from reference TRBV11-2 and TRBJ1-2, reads EAGVAQSPRYKIIEKRQSVAFWCNPISGHATLYWYQQILGQGPKLLIQFQNNGVVDDSQLPKDRFSAERLKGVDSTLKIQPAKLEDSAVYLCASSSLASWGEEGYTFGSGTRLTVV.